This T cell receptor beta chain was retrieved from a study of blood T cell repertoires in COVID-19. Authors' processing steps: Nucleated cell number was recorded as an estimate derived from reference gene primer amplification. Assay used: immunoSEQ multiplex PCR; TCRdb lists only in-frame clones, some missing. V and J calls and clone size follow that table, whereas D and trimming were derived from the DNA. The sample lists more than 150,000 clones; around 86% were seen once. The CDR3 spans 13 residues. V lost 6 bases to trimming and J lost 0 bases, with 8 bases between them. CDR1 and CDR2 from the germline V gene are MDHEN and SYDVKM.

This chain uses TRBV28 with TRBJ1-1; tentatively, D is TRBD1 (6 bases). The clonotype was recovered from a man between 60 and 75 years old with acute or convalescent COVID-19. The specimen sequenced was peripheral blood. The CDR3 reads CASRDRLNTEAFF. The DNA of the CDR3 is TGTGCCAGCAGGGACAGATTGAACACTGAAGCTTTCTTT. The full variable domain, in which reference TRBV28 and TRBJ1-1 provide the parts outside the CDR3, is DVKVTQSSRYLVKRTGEKVFLECVQDMDHENMFWYRQDPGLGLRLIYFSYDVKMKEKGDIPEGYSVSREKKERFSLILESASTNQTSMYLCASRDRLNTEAFFGQGTRLTVV.